Listed below are T cell receptor beta chains from one sample, sequenced in a study of T cell responses to AZD1222 COVID-19 vaccine. The repertoire was sequenced with immunoSEQ multiplex PCR; TCRdb's copy has only in-frame clones and lacks some. There are some 140,000 clones in the sample; 80% to 95% occur only once, and under 2% lies in the top ten. Specimen: peripheral blood, collected 28 days after the second AZD1222 dose. All receptors come from an adult who received the AZD1222 COVID-19 vaccine. Both conserved end residues are trimmed from each CDR3.

j_gene,v_gene,CDR3aa
TRBJ2-3,TRBV5-4,ASSLEASGSTDTQY
TRBJ2-5,TRBV7-3,ASSLNAAPGETQY
TRBJ2-1,TRBV14,ASSRLAGVMYNEQF
TRBJ2-2,TRBV12-3/TRBV12-4,ASRPPGRGELF
TRBJ2-2,TRBV10-3,AISATSQTNTGELF
TRBJ1-2,TRBV11-2,ASSSDRAYGYT
TRBJ1-2,TRBV7-9,ASSLVSTSILYGYT
TRBJ2-2,TRBV5-1,ASSDQASGTGELF
TRBJ1-4,TRBV19,ASSPRATNEKLF
TRBJ2-6,TRBV30,AWESGSGANVLT
TRBJ2-5,TRBV19,ASSIVEGGTKTQY
TRBJ1-1,TRBV5-4,ASSFSHEAF
TRBJ1-1,TRBV5-6,ASTAGAGTEAF
TRBJ2-3,TRBV7-9,ASSLELVTDTQY
TRBJ1-2,TRBV5-1,ASNLQTGENYGYT
TRBJ1-3,TRBV18,ASSAGVGSSGNTIY
TRBJ2-2,TRBV4-1,ASSQEQGVNTGELF
TRBJ1-5,TRBV19,ASSTRTGKDQPQH
TRBJ2-3,TRBV12-5,ASGSWDRGTDTQY
TRBJ2-1,TRBV5-1,ASSRGLTSYNEQF
TRBJ2-2,TRBV19,ASSWGQITGELF
TRBJ1-6,TRBV6-4,ASSDGVEGSPLH
TRBJ2-5,TRBV7-3,ASSLGPPGGTQY
TRBJ1-6,TRBV9,ASSGGQGYSPLH
TRBJ1-1,TRBV4-1,ASSQGILGQADNTEAF
TRBJ1-1,TRBV28,ASSFGPNRGAEAF
TRBJ2-1,TRBV30,AWSIGSPYNEQF
TRBJ1-2,TRBV15,ATSRGDRVNYGYT
TRBJ1-2,TRBV11-3,ASSSPRDYGYT
TRBJ2-2,TRBV29-1,SVGGRNTGELF
TRBJ1-2,TRBV24-1,ATSGTGGYGYT
TRBJ2-4,TRBV30,AWSSADGIQY
TRBJ1-2,TRBV5-1,ASSLPAANYGYT
TRBJ2-2,TRBV7-3,ASSRTSGNTGELF
TRBJ2-1,TRBV7-8,ASSLALHEQF
TRBJ1-5,TRBV23-1,ASSQSPNGSSNQPQH
TRBJ1-4,TRBV9,ASSVGGQMDEKLF
TRBJ1-5,TRBV7-9,ASSLDRAPNQPQH
TRBJ1-6,TRBV6-5,ASRQGANSPLH
TRBJ2-1,TRBV27,ASSFVGGPNNEQF